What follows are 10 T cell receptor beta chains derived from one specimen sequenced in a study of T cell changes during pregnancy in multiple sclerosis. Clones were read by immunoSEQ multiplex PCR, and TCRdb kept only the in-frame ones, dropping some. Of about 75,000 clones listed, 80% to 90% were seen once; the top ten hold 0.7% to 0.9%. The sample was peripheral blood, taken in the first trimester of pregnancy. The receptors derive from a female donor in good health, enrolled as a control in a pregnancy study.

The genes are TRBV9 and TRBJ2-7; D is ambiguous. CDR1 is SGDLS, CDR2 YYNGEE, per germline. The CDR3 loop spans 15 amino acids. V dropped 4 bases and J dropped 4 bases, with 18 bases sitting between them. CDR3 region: CASSSMSGGSYEQYF. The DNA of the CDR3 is TGTGCCAGCAGCTCAATGTCGGGTGGATCGTACGAGCAGTACTTC.

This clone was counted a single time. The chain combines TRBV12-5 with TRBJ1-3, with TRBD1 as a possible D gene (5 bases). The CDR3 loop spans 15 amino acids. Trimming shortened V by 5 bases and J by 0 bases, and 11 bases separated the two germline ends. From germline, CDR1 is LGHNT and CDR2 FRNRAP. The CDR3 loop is CASGPDSDSGNTIYF. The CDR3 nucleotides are TGTGCTAGTGGTCCCGACAGTGACTCTGGAAACACCATATATTTT. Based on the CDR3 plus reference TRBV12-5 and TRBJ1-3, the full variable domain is DARVTQTPRHKVTEMGQEVTMRCQPILGHNTVFWYRQTMMQGLELLAYFRNRAPLDDSGMPKDRFSAEMPDATLATLKIQPSEPRDSAVYFCASGPDSDSGNTIYFGEGSWLTVV.

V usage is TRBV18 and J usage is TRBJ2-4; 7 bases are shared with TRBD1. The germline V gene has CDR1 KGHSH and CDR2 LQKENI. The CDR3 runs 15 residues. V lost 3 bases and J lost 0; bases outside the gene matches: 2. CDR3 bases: TGTGCCAGCTCACCGAGGGGGCCAGCCAAAAACATTCAGTACTTC. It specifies CASSPRGPAKNIQYF.

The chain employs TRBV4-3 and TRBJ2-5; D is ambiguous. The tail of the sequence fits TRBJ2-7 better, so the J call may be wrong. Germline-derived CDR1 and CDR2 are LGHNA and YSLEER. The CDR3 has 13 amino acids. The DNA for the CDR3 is TGCGCCAGCAGCCAAGTGTGGGCCGGCGAGCAGTACTTC. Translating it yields CASSQVWAGEQYF.

DNA of the CDR3: TGTGCCAGCACCCGGACAGGGGCCTACGAGCAGTACTTC. This translates into CASTRTGAYEQYF. The rearrangement joins TRBV6-1 to TRBJ2-7, with 9 positions matching TRBD1. Germline lookup yields CDR1 MNHNS and CDR2 SASEGT. Trimming took 7 bases from V and 2 from J; bases not matched to a gene: 3. CDR3 size: 13 residues.

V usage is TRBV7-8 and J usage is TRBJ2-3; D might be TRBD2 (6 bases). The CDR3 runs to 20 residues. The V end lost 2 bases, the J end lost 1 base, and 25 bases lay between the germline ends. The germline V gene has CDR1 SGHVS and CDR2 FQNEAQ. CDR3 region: CASSLFLGRWRDPGTDTQYF. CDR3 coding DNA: TGTGCCAGCAGCTTATTTCTCGGTCGGTGGCGGGATCCGGGCACAGATACGCAGTATTTT.

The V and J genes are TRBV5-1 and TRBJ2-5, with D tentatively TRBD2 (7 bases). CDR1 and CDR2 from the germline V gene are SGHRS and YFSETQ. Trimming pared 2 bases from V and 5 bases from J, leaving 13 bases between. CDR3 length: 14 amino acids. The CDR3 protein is CASSFSTGGETQYF. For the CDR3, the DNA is TGCGCCAGCAGCTTTAGTACGGGGGGCGAGACCCAGTACTTC.

The CDR3 loop reads CASSLGDGRETQYF. The CDR3, as DNA: TGTGCCAGCAGCTTAGGAGACGGGAGGGAGACCCAGTACTTC. The chain combines TRBV7-9 with TRBJ2-5, with TRBD2 matching over 7 bases. In germline, CDR1 is SEHNR, CDR2 FQNEAQ (reference sequence). The CDR3 spans 14 residues. With 1 base clipped from V and 5 bases from J, the junction kept 4 bases outside the gene matches.

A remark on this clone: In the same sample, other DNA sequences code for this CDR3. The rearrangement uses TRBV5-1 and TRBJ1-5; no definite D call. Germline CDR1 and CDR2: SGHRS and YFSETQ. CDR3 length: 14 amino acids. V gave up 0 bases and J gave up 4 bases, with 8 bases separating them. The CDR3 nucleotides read TGCGCCAGCAGCTTGGGAGGGAATAATCAGCCCCAGCATTTT. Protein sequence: CASSLGGNNQPQHF.

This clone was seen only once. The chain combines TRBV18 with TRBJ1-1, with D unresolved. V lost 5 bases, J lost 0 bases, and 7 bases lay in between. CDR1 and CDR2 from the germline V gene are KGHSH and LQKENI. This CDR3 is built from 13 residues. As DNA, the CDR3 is TGTGCCAGCTCAACGCAGATGAACACTGAAGCTTTCTTT. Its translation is CASSTQMNTEAFF.